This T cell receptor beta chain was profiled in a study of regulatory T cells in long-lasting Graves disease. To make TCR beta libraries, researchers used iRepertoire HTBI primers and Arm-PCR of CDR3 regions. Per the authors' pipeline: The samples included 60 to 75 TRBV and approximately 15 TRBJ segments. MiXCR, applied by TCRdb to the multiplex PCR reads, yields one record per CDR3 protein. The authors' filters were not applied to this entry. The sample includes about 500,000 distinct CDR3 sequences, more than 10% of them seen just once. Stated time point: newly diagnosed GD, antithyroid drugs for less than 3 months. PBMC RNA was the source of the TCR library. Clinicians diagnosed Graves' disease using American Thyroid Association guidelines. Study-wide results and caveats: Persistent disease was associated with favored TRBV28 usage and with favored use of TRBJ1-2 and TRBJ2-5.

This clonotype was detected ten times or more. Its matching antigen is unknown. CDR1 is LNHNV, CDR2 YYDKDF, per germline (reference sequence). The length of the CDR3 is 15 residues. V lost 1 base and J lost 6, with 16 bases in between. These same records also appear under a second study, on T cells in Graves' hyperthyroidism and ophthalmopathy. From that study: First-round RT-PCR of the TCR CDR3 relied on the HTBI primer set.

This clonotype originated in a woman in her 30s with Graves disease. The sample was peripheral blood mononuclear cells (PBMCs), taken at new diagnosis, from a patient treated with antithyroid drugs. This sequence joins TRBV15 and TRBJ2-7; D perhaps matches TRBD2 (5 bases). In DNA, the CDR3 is TGTGCCACCAGCAGAGTTCATAACATACGGGGCGAGCAGTACTTC. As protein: CATSRVHNIRGEQYF.